The 5 T cell receptor beta chains presented below share a single source sample, sequenced in a study of CD8+ T cells in alopecia areata (dated by TCRdb to the late 2010s). The method behind the library was the immunoSEQ multiplex PCR assay. For TCR sequencing, RNA was extracted from every sample and reverse transcribed into cDNA to serve as template. Entries here come from immuneACCESS through TCRdb and include only in-frame sequences with V and J called. Some clones fail to appear in such tables; in the studies checked, an unresolved V gene covers under half of the shortfall, and the cause of the remainder is unknown. The sample table contains some 160,000 clones; only one count was recorded for less than 65% of them. In total, the top ten clones hold less than 40% of the sample. The sequenced sample consisted of CD8+ T cells sorted from blood. These receptors came from a human donor in good health.

The V call is TRBV4-2, the J call TRBJ2-1, with TRBD2 matching over 9 bases. The germline gives CDR1 LGHNA, CDR2 YNFKEQ. The CDR3 loop spans 15 amino acids. Trimming at V came to 1 base and at J to 6 bases, leaving 4 bases not matched to a gene. The DNA of the CDR3 is TGTGCCAGCAGCCAAGGTCCGGGACTAGCCAATGAGCAGTTCTTC. Translating gives CASSQGPGLANEQFF.

The rearrangement uses TRBV6-5 and TRBJ1-1; weak D call: TRBD1 (6 bases). The CDR3 has 16 amino acids. The germline gives CDR1 MNHEY, CDR2 SVGAGI. The ends were cut back, 2 bases at V and 5 bases at J, with 18 bases in the middle. The DNA for the CDR3 is TGTGCCAGCAGTTACCCGAAGGGGGGCGGAGGGACTGAAGCTTTCTTT. Amino acid sequence: CASSYPKGGGGTEAFF.

The CDR3 DNA follows: TGTGCCAGCAGCCGCTACGACGAGCAGTACTTC. Protein sequence: CASSRYDEQYF. J is TRBJ2-7 and V is TRBV5-4; D remains unclear. Germline-derived CDR1 and CDR2 are SGHNT and YYREEE (reference sequence). V dropped 4 bases and J dropped 5 bases, with 7 bases sitting between them. This CDR3 is built from 11 residues.

The chain uses TRBV2 and TRBJ2-5; D perhaps matches TRBD2 (5 bases). The germline CDR1 and CDR2 sequences are SNHLY and FYNNEI. Trimming removed 11 bases at V and 5 bases at J, with 18 bases between. The CDR3 length is 13 residues. The CDR3 sequence: CAPYPGGGETQYF. For the CDR3, the DNA is TGTGCCCCCTACCCCGGAGGTGGGGAGACCCAGTACTTC. The full variable domain, its missing parts supplied by reference TRBV2 and TRBJ2-5, is EPEVTQTPSHQVTQMGQEVILRCVPISNHLYFYWYRQILGQKVEFLVSFYNNEISEKSEIFDDQFSVERPDGSNFTLKIRSTKLEDSAMYFCAPYPGGGETQYFGPGTRLLVL.

This clone was observed a handful of times. The chain joins TRBV5-6 to TRBJ2-1; D not certain. The CDR3 is 11 amino acids. The germline CDR1 and CDR2 sequences are SGHDT and YYEEEE. Trimming removed 3 bases from V and 6 bases from J, with 4 bases in between. The CDR3 region has the DNA TGTGCCAGCAGCTCGCTCAATGAGCAGTTCTTC. Amino acids: CASSSLNEQFF.